The clone carrying this T cell receptor beta chain has only a few counts. Diagnostic decisions used clinical symptoms, serum thyroxine and TRAb, thyroid ultrasound and orbital computed tomography. The data are from a study of T cells in Graves' hyperthyroidism and ophthalmopathy. CDR3 length equals 18 residues. Deletions cut 2 bases from V and 2 bases from J, with 22 bases between. Germline CDR1 reads MGHDK; CDR2 reads SYGVNS. There were TCR beta CDR3 regions amplified from RNA transcripts. First-round RT-PCR of the TCR CDR3 relied on the HTBI primer set. TCRdb analysed the multiplex PCR reads with MiXCR anew, one entry per CDR3 protein. Seen here are about 520,000 distinct CDR3 sequences, roughly a quarter observed once, and the top ten hold approximately 11%.

Material: blood. The TCR comes from a woman in her 30s with Graves' ophthalmopathy. The chain joins TRBV25-1 to TRBJ2-7, with D possibly TRBD1 on 6 matching bases. CDR3 protein: CASSEPSHITGYTYEQYF. CDR3 in DNA: TGTGCCAGCAGTGAACCCAGTCATATTACAGGGTATACCTACGAGCAGTACTTC.